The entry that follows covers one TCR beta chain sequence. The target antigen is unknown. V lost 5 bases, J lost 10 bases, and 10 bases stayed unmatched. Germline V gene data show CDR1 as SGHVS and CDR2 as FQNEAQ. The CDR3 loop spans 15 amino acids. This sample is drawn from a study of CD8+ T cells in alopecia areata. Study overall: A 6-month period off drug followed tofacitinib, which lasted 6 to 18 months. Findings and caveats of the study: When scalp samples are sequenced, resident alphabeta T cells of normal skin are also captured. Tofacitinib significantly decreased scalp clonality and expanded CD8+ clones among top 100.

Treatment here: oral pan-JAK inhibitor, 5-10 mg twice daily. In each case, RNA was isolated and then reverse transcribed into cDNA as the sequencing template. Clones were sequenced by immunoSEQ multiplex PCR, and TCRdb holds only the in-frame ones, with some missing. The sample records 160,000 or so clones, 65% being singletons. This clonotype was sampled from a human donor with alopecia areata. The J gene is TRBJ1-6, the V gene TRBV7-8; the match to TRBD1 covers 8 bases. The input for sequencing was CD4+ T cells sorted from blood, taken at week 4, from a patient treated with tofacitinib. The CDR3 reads CASSPYRTGKSPLHF. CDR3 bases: TGTGCCAGCAGCCCATATCGGACAGGGAAATCACCCCTCCACTTT.